Below, 20 T cell receptor beta chains from the same sample are listed, as sequenced in a study of blood T cell repertoires in COVID-19. Clones were read by immunoSEQ multiplex PCR, and TCRdb kept only the in-frame ones, dropping some. The sample gives about 120,000 clones, around 89% of which show up once; around 4% is in the top ten. Sequencing was carried out using peripheral blood. The receptors derive from a woman aged 60-75 years with COVID-19, enrolled during active disease.

The genes are TRBV9 and TRBJ2-3; D is unclear. From germline, CDR1 is SGDLS and CDR2 YYNGEE. There are 16 residues in the CDR3. V lost 4 bases and J 2 bases, leaving 17 bases between the germline ends. The CDR3 spells CASSFLPLPPTDTQYF. CDR3 nucleotides: TGTGCCAGCAGCTTTTTGCCTCTACCCCCCACAGATACGCAGTATTTT.

The chain links TRBV6-2 or TRBV6-3 to TRBJ1-1; a possible D gene is TRBD1 (5 bases). This CDR3 is built from 17 residues. CDR1 is MNHEY and CDR2 is SVGEGT in the germline V gene. The V gene lost 2 bases and the J gene lost 3 bases, with 19 bases spanning the gap. The CDR3 DNA reads as TGTGCCAGCAGTTACCTAATTACAGGTTTTTCGGACACTGAAGCTTTCTTT. Amino acid sequence: CASSYLITGFSDTEAFF.

The chain uses TRBV27 and TRBJ1-2; 9 bases align to TRBD1. Germline loops: CDR1 MNHEY, CDR2 SMNVEV (reference sequence). The CDR3 has 15 amino acids. The trim removed 7 bases at V and 3 bases at J, leaving 9 bases unmatched. Written as DNA, the CDR3 is TGTGCCAGCACATCCCCGGGACAGGGAGACTATGGCTACACCTTC. Its translation: CASTSPGQGDYGYTF.

The chain links TRBV4-2 to TRBJ1-1; 7 bases match TRBD1. There are 14 residues in the CDR3. Germline V lookup: CDR1 LGHNA, CDR2 YNFKEQ. After removal of 4 bases from V and 10 bases from J, the junction contained 12 bases not matched to a gene. CDR3 DNA sequence: TGTGCCAGCAGCCGAGAGGGGGCGGGCCGTGGAGCTTTCTTT. It yields the protein CASSREGAGRGAFF.

CDR3 nucleotides: TGTGCCAGCAGTTTCAGAGCGGGGGGTACTTTTAGCACAGATACGCAGTATTTT. This translates into CASSFRAGGTFSTDTQYF. The chain couples TRBV7-9 to TRBJ2-3, with 9 bases fitting TRBD2. CDR3 length equals 18 residues. The V segment lost 6 bases and the J segment 0 bases; nucleotides outside the gene matches: 13. The germline CDR1 and CDR2 sequences are SEHNR and FQNEAQ (reference sequence).

V usage is TRBV29-1 and J usage is TRBJ2-7, with 8 bases that match TRBD1. Germline V gene data show CDR1 as SQVTM and CDR2 as ANQGSEA. This CDR3 comprises 13 residues. J was trimmed by 6 bases and V by 7 bases; bases with no gene match: 11. CDR3 in amino acids: CSGGGQGLAEQYF. The CDR3 DNA is TGCAGCGGCGGCGGACAGGGACTTGCCGAGCAGTACTTC.

The CDR3 loop is CASSSSGGVSGELFF. CDR3 DNA sequence: TGTGCCAGCAGTTCTAGCGGGGGGGTCTCCGGGGAGCTGTTTTTT. This chain connects TRBV11-2 to TRBJ2-2; 12 positions agree with TRBD2. The CDR3 runs to 15 residues. Germline CDR1 and CDR2: SGHAT and FQNNGV. V lost 6 bases and J lost 6; bases outside the gene matches: 5.

The rearrangement links TRBV19 to TRBJ2-2; TRBD1 matches at 8 bases. This CDR3 has 16 amino acids. The germline V gene encodes CDR1 LNHDA and CDR2 SQIVND (reference sequence). The ends lost 7 bases at V and 6 bases at J; junction bases unmatched: 13. CDR3 residues: CASIAGGIGFAGELFF. The CDR3 DNA reads as TGTGCCAGTATAGCAGGGGGCATAGGTTTCGCCGGGGAGCTGTTTTTT.

The genes are TRBV5-5 and TRBJ2-7, with TRBD1 matching over 8 bases. There are 14 residues in the CDR3. Per the germline V gene, CDR1 is SGHKS and CDR2 is YYEKEE (reference sequence). J gave up 0 bases and V 5 bases, and 4 bases lay outside the gene matches. The CDR3 sequence is CASSRTGSSYEQYF. The CDR3 bases are TGTGCCAGCAGTCGGACAGGGAGCTCCTACGAGCAGTACTTC.

The CDR3 spells CASSTTGGTEAFF. For the CDR3, the DNA is TGTGCCAGTAGTACTACAGGGGGGACTGAAGCTTTCTTT. The V gene is TRBV19, the J gene TRBJ1-1; 8 bases map to TRBD1. Trimming took 4 bases from V and 5 from J; bases not matched to a gene: 3. CDR1 and CDR2 (germline): LNHDA, SQIVND (reference sequence). This CDR3 spans 13 amino acids.

The V and J genes are TRBV2 and TRBJ1-1; D is unresolved. Trimming took 4 bases from V and 10 from J, leaving 10 bases between them. Germline V gene sequence: CDR1 SNHLY, CDR2 FYNNEI. The CDR3 is 11 amino acids. The DNA for the CDR3 is TGTGCCAGCAGTGTGAGGCGAGGAGCTTTCTTT. The encoded protein is CASSVRRGAFF.

The rearrangement uses TRBV29-1 and TRBJ2-3, with D unresolved. The V and J ends lost 4 bases and 6 bases respectively, with 8 bases between them. This CDR3 contains 11 residues. Germline V gives CDR1 SQVTM, CDR2 ANQGSEA. CDR3 DNA: TGCAGCGTTGGGGTACAGGATACGCAGTATTTT. Amino acids: CSVGVQDTQYF.

The chain has TRBV6-2 or TRBV6-3 and TRBJ2-5; TRBD2 is a possible D gene (5 bases). CDR3 size: 14 residues. Germline CDR1 is MNHEY and CDR2 is SVGEGT. V lost 6 bases and J 5 bases, leaving 16 bases between the germline ends. The CDR3 DNA follows: TGTGCCAGCAGCCGGGCCTCAAAGCGGGAGACCCAGTACTTC. As protein: CASSRASKRETQYF.

This clone was found once. This sequence joins TRBV11-1 and TRBJ1-2; weak D call: TRBD1 (6 bases). This CDR3 region has 15 residues. Per germline, CDR1 SGHAT and CDR2 FQDESV (reference sequence). Deletions cut 4 bases from V and 4 bases from J, with 16 bases between. This CDR3 reads CASSSGTSNPYGYTF. The CDR3 DNA reads TGTGCCAGCAGCTCGGGGACATCGAATCCCTATGGCTACACCTTC.

The chain combines TRBV19 with TRBJ1-5; the match to TRBD1 covers 7 bases. The germline gives CDR1 LNHDA, CDR2 SQIVND (reference sequence). J gave up 0 bases and V 5 bases, and 16 bases lay outside the gene matches. CDR3 length equals 19 residues. The CDR3 sequence: CASSARAGQRTYSNQPQHF. The DNA for the CDR3 is TGTGCCAGTAGTGCCAGGGCGGGACAGCGAACCTATAGCAATCAGCCCCAGCATTTT. Full variable domain (remainder filled in from reference TRBV19 and TRBJ1-5): DGGITQSPKYLFRKEGQNVTLSCEQNLNHDAMYWYRQDPGQGLRLIYYSQIVNDFQKGDIAEGYSVSREKKESFPLTVTSAQKNPTAFYLCASSARAGQRTYSNQPQHFGDGTRLSIL.

This sequence joins TRBV11-2 and TRBJ2-5, with D perhaps matching TRBD1 (6 bases). Germline V CDR1 and CDR2: SGHAT, FQNNGV. The CDR3 contains 14 residues. Trimming stripped 5 bases from V and 8 bases from J, with 18 bases between. The chain's CDR3 is CASSLQGARGTQYF. For the CDR3, the DNA is TGTGCCAGCAGCCTACAGGGTGCCAGGGGCACCCAGTACTTC.

The chain uses TRBV7-8 and TRBJ2-7; tentative D call: TRBD2 (6 bases). The V end lost 1 base, the J end lost 7 bases, and 17 bases lay between the germline ends. The CDR3 has 15 amino acids. Germline V gene data show CDR1 as SGHVS and CDR2 as FQNEAQ. The CDR3 is CASSLVEASAGEQYF. CDR3 nucleotide sequence: TGTGCCAGCAGCTTAGTGGAGGCAAGTGCGGGGGAGCAGTACTTC.

J is TRBJ2-6 and V is TRBV7-2; the match to TRBD2 covers 7 bases. Germline assignment: CDR1 SGHTA and CDR2 FQGNSA. V lost 4 bases, J lost 0 bases, and 3 bases stayed unmatched. CDR3 size: 16 residues. CDR3 loop: CASSWEGSSGANVLTF. In nucleotides, the CDR3 is TGTGCCAGCAGCTGGGAGGGGAGCTCTGGGGCCAACGTCCTGACTTTC.

The chain uses TRBV9 and TRBJ2-7, with TRBD2 identical over 8 bases. The V gene's germline CDR1 is SGDLS and CDR2 YYNGEE. The CDR3 length is 16 residues. V lost 3 bases and J lost 2; bases outside the gene matches: 10. The CDR3 sequence is CASSAVPAGGPYEQYF. The CDR3 nucleotides read TGTGCCAGCAGCGCCGTCCCGGCGGGGGGTCCCTACGAGCAGTACTTC.

V and J are TRBV2 and TRBJ2-2; D call uncertain. Germline values: CDR1 SNHLY, CDR2 FYNNEI. The CDR3 totals 19 residues. V was shortened by 3 bases and J by 0 bases, with 20 bases between the two germline ends. The CDR3 region has the DNA TGTGCCAGCAGTGATTCGTTGGTCAGCGCCCGCTCGAACACCGGGGAGCTGTTTTTT. As protein: CASSDSLVSARSNTGELFF.